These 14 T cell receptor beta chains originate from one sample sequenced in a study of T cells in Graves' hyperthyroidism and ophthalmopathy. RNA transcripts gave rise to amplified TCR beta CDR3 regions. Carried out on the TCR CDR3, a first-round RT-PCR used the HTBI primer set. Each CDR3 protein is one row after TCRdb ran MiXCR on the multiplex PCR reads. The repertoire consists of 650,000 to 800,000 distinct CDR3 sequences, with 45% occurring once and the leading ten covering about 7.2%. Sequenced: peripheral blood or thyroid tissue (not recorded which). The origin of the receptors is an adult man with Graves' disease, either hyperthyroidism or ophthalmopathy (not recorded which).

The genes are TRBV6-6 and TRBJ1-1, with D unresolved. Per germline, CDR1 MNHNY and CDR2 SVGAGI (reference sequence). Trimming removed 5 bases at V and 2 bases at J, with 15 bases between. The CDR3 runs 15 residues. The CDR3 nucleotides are TGTGCCAGCAGTAACAACGGGAGACACAACACTGAAGCTTTCTTT. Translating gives CASSNNGRHNTEAFF.

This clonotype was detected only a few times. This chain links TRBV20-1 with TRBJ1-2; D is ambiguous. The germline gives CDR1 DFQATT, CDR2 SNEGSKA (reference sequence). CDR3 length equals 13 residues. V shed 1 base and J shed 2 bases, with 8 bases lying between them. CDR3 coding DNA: TGCAGTGCTAGAGTCCCCTTGAACTATGGCTACACCTTC. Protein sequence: CSARVPLNYGYTF.

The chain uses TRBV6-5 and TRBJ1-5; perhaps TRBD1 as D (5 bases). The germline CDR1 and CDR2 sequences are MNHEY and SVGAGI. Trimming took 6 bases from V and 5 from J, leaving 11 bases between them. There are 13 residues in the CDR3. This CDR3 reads CASRDSLHQPQHF. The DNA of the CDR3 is TGTGCCAGCAGAGACAGCCTCCATCAGCCCCAGCATTTT.

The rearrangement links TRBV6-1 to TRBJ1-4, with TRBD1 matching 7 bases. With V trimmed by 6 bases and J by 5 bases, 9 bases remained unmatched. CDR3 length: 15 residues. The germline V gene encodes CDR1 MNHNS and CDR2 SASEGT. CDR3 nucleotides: TGTGCCAGCAGGATACGGGAACAGGGGAATGAAAAACTGTTTTTT. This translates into CASRIREQGNEKLFF.

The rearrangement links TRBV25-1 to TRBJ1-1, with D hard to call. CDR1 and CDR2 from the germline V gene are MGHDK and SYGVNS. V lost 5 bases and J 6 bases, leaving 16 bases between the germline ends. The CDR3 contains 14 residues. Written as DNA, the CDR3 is TGTGCCAGCAGTCCCCTGGGTGGTAGCGCTGAAGCTTTCTTT. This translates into CASSPLGGSAEAFF.

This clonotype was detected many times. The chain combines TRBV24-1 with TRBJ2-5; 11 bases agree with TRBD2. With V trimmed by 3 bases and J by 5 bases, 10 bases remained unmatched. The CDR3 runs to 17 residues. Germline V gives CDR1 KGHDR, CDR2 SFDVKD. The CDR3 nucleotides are TGTGCCACCAGTGATCCGGTACTAGCGGGAGTTGACGAGACCCAGTACTTC. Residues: CATSDPVLAGVDETQYF.

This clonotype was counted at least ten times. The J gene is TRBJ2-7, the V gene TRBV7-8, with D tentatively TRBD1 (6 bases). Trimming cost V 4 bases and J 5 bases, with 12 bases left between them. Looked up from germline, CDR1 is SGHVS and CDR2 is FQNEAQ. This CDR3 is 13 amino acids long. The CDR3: CASSSQHRDEQYF. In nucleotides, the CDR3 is TGTGCCAGCAGCTCGCAACACAGGGACGAGCAGTACTTC.

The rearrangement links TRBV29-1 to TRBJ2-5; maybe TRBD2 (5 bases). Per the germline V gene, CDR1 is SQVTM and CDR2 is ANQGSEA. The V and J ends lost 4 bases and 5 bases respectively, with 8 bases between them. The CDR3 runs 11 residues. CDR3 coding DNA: TGCAGCGTTGTGGGAGAGGAGACCCAGTACTTC. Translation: CSVVGEETQYF.

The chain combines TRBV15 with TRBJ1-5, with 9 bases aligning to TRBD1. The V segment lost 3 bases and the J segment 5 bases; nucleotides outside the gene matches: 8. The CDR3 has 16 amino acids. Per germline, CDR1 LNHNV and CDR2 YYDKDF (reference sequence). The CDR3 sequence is CATSSVDRGPHQPQHF. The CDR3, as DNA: TGTGCCACCAGCAGTGTGGACAGGGGACCCCATCAGCCCCAGCATTTT.

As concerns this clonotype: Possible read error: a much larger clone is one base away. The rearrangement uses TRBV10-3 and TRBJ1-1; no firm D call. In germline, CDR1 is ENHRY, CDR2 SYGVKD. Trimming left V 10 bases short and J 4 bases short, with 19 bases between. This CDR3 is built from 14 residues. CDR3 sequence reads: CATTGSGLGTEAFF. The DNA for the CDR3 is TGTGCCACCACGGGGTCTGGTTTGGGCACTGAAGCTTTCTTT.

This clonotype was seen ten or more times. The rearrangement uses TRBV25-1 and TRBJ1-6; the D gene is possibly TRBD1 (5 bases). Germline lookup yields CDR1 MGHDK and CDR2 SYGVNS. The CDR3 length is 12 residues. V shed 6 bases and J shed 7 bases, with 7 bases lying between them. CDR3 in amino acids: CASRGVNSPLHF. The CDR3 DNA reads TGTGCCAGCAGGGGGGTGAATTCACCCCTCCACTTT. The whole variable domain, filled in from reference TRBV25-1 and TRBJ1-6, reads EADIYQTPRYLVIGTGKKITLECSQTMGHDKMYWYQQDPGMELHLIHYSYGVNSTEKGDLSSESTVSRIRTEHFPLTLESARPSHTSQYLCASRGVNSPLHFGNGTRLTVT.

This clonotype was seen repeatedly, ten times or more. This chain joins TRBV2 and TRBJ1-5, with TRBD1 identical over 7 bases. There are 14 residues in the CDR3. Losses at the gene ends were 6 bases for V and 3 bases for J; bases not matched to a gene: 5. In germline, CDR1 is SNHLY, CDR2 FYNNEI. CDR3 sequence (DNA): TGTGCCAGCAGGAGACAGGGTAACAATCAGCCCCAGCATTTT. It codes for CASRRQGNNQPQHF.

The CDR3 spells CASSAPGRPYEQYF. Written as DNA, the CDR3 is TGTGCCAGCAGCGCCCCGGGACGGCCCTACGAGCAGTACTTC. The chain has TRBV9 and TRBJ2-7, with D possibly called TRBD1 or TRBD2 (5 bases each). The V gene lost 3 bases and the J gene lost 2 bases, with 12 bases spanning the gap. This CDR3 region has 14 residues. Germline V CDR1 and CDR2: SGDLS, YYNGEE.

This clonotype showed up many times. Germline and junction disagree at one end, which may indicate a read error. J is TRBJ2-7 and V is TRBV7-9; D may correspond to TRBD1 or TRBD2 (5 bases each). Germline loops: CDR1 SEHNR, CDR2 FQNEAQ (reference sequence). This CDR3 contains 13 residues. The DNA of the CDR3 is TGTGCCAGCAGCTATGGGACGAACTCGGGTGGGGACTTC. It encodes CASSYGTNSGGDF. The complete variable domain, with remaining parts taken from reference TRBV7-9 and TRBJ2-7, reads DTGVSQNPRHKITKRGQNVTFRCDPISEHNRLYWYRQTLGQGPEFLTYFQNEAQLEKSRLLSDRFSAERPKGSFSTLEIQRTEQGDSAMYLCASSYGTNSGGDFGPGTRLTVT.